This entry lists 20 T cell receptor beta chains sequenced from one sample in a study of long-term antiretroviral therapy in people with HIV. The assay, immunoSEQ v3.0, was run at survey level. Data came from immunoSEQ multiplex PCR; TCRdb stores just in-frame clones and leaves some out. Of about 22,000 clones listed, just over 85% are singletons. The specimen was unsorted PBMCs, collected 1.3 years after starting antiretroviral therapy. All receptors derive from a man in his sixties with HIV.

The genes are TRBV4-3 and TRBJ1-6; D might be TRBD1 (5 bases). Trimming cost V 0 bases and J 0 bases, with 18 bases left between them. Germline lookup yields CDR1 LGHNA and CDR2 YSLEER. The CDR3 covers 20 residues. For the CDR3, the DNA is TGCGCCAGCAGCCAAGATCCCAGGGAGGAGGGTCCCTCCTATAATTCACCCCTCCACTTT. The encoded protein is CASSQDPREEGPSYNSPLHF.

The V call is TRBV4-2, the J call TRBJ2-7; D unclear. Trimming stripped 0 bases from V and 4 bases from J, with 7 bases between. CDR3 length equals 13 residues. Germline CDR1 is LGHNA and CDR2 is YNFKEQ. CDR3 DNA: TGTGCCAGCAGCCAAGATGTCGGTTACGAGCAGTACTTC. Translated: CASSQDVGYEQYF.

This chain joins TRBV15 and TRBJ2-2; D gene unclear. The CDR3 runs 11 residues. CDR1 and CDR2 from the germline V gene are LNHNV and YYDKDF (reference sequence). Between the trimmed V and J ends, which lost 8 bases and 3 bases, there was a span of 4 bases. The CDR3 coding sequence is TGTGCCACCCGATACACCGGGGAGCTGTTTTTT. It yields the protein CATRYTGELFF.

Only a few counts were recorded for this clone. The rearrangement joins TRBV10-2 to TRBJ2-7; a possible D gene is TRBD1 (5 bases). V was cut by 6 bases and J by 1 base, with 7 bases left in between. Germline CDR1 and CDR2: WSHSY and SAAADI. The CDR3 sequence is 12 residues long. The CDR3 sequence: CASRTVSYEQYF. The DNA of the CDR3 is TGCGCCAGCAGGACAGTATCCTACGAGCAGTACTTC.

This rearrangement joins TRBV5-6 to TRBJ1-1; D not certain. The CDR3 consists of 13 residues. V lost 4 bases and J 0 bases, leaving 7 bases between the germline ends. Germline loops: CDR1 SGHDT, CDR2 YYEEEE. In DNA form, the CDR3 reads TGTGCCAGCAGCCTTACCCTGAACACTGAAGCTTTCTTT. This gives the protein CASSLTLNTEAFF. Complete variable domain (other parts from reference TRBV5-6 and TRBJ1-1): DAGVTQSPTHLIKTRGQQVTLRCSPKSGHDTVSWYQQALGQGPQFIFQYYEEEERQRGNFPDRFSGHQFPNYSSELNVNALLLGDSALYLCASSLTLNTEAFFGQGTRLTVV.

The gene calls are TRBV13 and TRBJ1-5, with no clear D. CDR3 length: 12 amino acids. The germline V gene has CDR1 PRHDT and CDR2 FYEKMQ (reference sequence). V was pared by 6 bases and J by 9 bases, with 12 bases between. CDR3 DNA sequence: TGTGCCAGCAGTATTGGTGCTGGGCCCCAGCATTTT. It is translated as CASSIGAGPQHF.

CDR3 in DNA: TGCGCCAGCAGCCCAGTTATGAACACTGAAGCTTTCTTT. Protein sequence: CASSPVMNTEAFF. The V gene is TRBV5-1, the J gene TRBJ1-1; D gene ambiguous. Germline V gives CDR1 SGHRS, CDR2 YFSETQ. This CDR3 region has 13 residues. Trimming shortened V by 4 bases and J by 0 bases, and 7 bases separated the two germline ends.

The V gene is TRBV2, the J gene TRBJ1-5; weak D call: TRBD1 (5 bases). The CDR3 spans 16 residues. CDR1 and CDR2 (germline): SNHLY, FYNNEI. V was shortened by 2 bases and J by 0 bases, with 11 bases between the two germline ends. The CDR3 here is CASSELAGTSNQPQHF. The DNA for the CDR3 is TGTGCCAGCAGTGAATTGGCAGGGACTAGCAATCAGCCCCAGCATTTT. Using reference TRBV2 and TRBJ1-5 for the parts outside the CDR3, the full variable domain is EPEVTQTPSHQVTQMGQEVILRCVPISNHLYFYWYRQILGQKVEFLVSFYNNEISEKSEIFDDQFSVERPDGSNFTLKIRSTKLEDSAMYFCASSELAGTSNQPQHFGDGTRLSIL.

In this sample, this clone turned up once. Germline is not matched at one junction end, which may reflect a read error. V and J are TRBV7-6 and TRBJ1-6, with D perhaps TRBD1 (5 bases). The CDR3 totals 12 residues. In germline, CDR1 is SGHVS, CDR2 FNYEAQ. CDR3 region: CASKGYSSPLHF. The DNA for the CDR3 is TGTGCCAGCAAGGGGTATAGTTCACCCCTCCACTTT.

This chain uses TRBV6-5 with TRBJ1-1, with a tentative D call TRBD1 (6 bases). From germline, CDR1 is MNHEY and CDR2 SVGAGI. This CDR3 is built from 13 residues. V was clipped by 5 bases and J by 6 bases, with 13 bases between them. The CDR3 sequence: CASSETTGPEAFF. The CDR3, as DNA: TGTGCCAGCAGTGAAACGACAGGACCTGAAGCTTTCTTT.

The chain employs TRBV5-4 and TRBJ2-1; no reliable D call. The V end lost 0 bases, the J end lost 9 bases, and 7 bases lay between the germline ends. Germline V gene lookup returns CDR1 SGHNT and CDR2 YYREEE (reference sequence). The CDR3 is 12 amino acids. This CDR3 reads CASSLAVGEQFF. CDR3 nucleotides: TGTGCCAGCAGCTTGGCAGTGGGTGAGCAGTTCTTC.

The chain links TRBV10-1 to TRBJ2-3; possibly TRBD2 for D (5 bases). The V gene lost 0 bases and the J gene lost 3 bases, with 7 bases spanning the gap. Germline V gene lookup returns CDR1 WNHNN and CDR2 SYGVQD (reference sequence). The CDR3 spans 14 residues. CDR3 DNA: TGCGCCAGCAGTGAGTCACCGGGGACAGATACGCAGTATTTT. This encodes CASSESPGTDTQYF.

This CDR3 is CASSDPGGAGETQYF. As DNA, the CDR3 is TGTGCCAGCAGTGACCCCGGGGGCGCGGGAGAGACCCAGTACTTC. The chain links TRBV25-1 to TRBJ2-5; the D call may be TRBD1 or TRBD2 (6 bases each). Trimming cost V 3 bases and J 4 bases, with 15 bases left between them. The CDR3 extends over 15 amino acids. Germline values: CDR1 MGHDK, CDR2 SYGVNS.

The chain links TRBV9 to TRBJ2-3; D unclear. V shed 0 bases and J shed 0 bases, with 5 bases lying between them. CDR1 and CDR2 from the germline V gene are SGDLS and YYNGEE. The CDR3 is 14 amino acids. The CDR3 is CASSVGASTDTQYF. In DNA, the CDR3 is TGTGCCAGCAGCGTAGGAGCTAGCACAGATACGCAGTATTTT.

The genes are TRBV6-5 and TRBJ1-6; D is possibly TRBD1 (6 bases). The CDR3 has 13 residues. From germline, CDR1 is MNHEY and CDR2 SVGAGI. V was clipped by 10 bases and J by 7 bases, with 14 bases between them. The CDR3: CATKGGLNSPLHF. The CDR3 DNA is TGTGCCACCAAAGGGGGGTTAAATTCACCCCTCCACTTT.

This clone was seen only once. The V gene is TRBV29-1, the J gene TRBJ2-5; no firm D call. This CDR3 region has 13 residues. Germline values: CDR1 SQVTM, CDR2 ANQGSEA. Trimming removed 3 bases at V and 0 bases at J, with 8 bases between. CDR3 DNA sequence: TGCAGCGTTGAGTGGCTGTACCAAGAGACCCAGTACTTC. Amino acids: CSVEWLYQETQYF.

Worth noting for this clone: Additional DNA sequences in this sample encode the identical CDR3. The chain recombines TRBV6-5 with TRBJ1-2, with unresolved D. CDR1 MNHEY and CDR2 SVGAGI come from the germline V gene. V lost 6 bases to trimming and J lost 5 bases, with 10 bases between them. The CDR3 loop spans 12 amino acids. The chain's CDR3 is CASSPTGYGYTF. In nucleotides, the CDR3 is TGTGCCAGCAGCCCTACCGGGTATGGCTACACCTTC.

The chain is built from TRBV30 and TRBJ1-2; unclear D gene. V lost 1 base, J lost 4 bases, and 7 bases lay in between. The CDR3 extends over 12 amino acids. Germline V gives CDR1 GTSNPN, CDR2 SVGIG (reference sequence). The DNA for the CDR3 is TGTGCCTGGAGTGACAGCCCCTATGGCTACACCTTC. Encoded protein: CAWSDSPYGYTF.

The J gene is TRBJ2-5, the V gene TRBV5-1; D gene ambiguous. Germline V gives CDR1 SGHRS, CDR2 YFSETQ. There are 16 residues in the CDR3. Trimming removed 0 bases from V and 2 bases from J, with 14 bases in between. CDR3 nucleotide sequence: TGCGCCAGCAGCTTGGCCGGATGGTCCGGGCAAGAGACCCAGTACTTC. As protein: CASSLAGWSGQETQYF.

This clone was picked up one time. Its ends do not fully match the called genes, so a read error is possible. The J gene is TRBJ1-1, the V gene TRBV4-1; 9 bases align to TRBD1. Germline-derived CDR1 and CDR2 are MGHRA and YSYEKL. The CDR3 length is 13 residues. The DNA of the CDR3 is TGCGCCAGCAGCCAAGAACGGGGGACAGGGTATGGGTTT. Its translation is CASSQERGTGYGF.